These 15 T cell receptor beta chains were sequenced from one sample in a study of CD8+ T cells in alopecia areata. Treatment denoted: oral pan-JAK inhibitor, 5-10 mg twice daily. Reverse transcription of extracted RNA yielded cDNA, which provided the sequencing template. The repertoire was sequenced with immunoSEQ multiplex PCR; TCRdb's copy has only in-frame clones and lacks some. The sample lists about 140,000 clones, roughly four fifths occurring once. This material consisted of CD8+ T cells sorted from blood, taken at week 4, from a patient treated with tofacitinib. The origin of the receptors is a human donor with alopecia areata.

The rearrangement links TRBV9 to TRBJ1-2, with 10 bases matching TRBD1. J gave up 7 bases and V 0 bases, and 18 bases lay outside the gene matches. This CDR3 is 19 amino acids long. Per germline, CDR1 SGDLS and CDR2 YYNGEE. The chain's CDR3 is CASSVATLSGTGALGGYTF. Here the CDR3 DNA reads TGTGCCAGCAGCGTAGCTACTTTGAGCGGGACAGGGGCCTTGGGTGGCTACACCTTC.

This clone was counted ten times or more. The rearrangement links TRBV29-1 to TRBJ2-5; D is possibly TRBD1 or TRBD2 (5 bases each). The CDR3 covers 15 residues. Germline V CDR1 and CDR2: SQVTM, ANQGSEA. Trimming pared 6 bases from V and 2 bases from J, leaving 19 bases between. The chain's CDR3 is CSVEGWTKNQETQYF. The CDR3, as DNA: TGCAGCGTCGAGGGGTGGACCAAGAATCAAGAGACCCAGTACTTC.

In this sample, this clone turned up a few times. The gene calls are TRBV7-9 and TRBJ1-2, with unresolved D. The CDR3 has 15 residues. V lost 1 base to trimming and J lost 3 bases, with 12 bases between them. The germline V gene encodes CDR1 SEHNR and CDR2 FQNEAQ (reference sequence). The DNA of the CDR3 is TGTGCCAGCAGCTTAGGTGGAGGGCCCGACTATGGCTACACCTTC. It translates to CASSLGGGPDYGYTF.

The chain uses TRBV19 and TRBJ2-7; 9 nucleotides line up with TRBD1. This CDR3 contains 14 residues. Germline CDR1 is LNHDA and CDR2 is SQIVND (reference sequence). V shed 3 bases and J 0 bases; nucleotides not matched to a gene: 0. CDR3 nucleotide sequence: TGTGCCAGTAGTATGACAGGGGGCTCCTACGAGCAGTACTTC. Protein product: CASSMTGGSYEQYF.

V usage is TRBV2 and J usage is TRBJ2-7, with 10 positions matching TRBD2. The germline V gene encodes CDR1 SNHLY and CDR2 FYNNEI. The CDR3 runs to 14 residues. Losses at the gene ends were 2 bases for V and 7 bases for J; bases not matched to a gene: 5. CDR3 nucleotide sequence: TGTGCCAGCAGTGAACCTAGCGGGGGAGTGGAGCAGTACTTC. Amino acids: CASSEPSGGVEQYF.

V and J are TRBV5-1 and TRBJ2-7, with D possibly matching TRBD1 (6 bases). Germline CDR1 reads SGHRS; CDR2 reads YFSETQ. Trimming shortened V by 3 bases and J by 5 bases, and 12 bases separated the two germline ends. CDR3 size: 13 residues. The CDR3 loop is CASSYSNRDEQYF. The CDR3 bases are TGCGCCAGCAGCTACTCCAACAGGGACGAGCAGTACTTC.

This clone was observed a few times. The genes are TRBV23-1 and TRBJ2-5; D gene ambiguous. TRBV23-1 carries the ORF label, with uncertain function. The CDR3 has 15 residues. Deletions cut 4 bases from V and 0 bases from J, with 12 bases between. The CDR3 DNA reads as TGCGCCAGCAGTCGAGGTACCGAGTACCAAGAGACCCAGTACTTC. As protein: CASSRGTEYQETQYF.

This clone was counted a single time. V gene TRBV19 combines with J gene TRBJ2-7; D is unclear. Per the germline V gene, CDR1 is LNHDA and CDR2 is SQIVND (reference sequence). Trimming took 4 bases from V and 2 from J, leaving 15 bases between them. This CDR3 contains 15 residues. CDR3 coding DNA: TGTGCCAGTAGTACCGGCCCCGCAAGAACCTACGAGCAGTACTTC. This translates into CASSTGPARTYEQYF.

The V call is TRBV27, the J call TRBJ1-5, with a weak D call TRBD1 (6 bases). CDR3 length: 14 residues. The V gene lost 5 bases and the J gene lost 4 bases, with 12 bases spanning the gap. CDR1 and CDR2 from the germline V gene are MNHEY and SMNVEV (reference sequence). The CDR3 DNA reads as TGTGCCAGCAGTCCCGGACAGATTAATCAGCCCCAGCATTTT. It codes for CASSPGQINQPQHF.

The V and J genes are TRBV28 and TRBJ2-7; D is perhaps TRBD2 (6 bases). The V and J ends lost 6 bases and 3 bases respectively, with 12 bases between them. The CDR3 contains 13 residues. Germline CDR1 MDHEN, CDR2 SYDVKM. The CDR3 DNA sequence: TGTGCCAGCAGAAGCGCCGGGGGCTACGAGCAGTACTTC. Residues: CASRSAGGYEQYF.

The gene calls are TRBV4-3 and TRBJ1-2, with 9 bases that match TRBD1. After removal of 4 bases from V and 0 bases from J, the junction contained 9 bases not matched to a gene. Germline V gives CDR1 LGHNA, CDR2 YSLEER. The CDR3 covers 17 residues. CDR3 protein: CASSLSHRGPANYGYTF. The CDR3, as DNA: TGCGCCAGCAGCCTTTCTCACAGGGGGCCAGCTAACTATGGCTACACCTTC.

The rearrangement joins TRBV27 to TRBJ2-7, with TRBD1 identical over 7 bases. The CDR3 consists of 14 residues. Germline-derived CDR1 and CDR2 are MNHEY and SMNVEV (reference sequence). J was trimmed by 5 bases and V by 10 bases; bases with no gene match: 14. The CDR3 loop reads CATRKPGQPDEQYF. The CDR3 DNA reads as TGTGCCACCCGAAAACCGGGACAGCCGGACGAGCAGTACTTC.

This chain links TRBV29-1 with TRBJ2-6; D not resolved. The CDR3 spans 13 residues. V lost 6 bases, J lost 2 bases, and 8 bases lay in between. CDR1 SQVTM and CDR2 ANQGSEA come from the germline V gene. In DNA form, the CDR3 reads TGCAGCGTCGAGATACCTGGGGCCAACGTCCTGACTTTC. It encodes CSVEIPGANVLTF.

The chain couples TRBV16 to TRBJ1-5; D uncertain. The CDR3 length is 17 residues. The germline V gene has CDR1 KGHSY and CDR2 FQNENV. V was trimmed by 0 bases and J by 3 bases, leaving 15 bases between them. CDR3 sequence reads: CASSQSGLLVDNQPQHF. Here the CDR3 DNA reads TGTGCCAGCAGCCAATCGGGTCTCCTCGTTGACAATCAGCCCCAGCATTTT.

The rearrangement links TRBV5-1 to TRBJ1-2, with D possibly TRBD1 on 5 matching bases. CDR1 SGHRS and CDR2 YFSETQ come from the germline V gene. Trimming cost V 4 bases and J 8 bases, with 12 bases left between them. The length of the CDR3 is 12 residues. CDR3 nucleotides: TGCGCCAGCAGCGAGGCGGGGGTCGGCTACACCTTC. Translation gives CASSEAGVGYTF.